The clone carrying this TCR beta chain has just a few counts. One junction end does not reproduce the germline sequence, and a read error may be involved. This specimen comes from a study of cytomegalovirus exposure and HLA in healthy donors. This PCR relied on a set of 60 Vbeta primers and 13 Jbeta primers. How the authors handled the data: Unique TCR beta chains numbered around 80 million in a later analysis, with roughly 10 million shared. Assay used: immunoSEQ multiplex PCR; TCRdb lists only in-frame clones, some missing. V and J calls and clone size are those listed in that table; D and trimming were worked out from the DNA. The table has under 150,000 clones, roughly 62% seen once; the top ten hold about 4.7%. CDR1 SNHLY and CDR2 FYNNEI come from the germline V gene. The CDR3 is 14 amino acids.

The sequence was obtained from a man in his sixties in good health and CMV-seronegative. The sequencing sample was made of PBMCs. The V gene is TRBV2, the J gene TRBJ2-2; possible D gene TRBD2, 5 bases. CDR3 in DNA: TGTGCCAGCGGTGAGGAGGCGGGCACCGGGGAGCTGTTTTTT. It encodes CASGEEAGTGELFF.